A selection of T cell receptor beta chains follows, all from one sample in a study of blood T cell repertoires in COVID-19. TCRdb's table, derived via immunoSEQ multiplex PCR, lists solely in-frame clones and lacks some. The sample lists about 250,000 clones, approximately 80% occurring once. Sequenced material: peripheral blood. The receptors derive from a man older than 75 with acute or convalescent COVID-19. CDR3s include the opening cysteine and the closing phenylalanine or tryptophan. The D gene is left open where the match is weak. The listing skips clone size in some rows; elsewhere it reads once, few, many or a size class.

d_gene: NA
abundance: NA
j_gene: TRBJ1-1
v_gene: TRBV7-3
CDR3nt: TGTGCCAGCAGCTCGCCGGGGATTGAAGCTTTCTTT
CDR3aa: CASSSPGIEAFF

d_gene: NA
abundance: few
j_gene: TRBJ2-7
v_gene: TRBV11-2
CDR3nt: TGTGCCAGCAGCTTAGGTTACTCCTACGAGCAGTACTTC
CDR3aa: CASSLGYSYEQYF

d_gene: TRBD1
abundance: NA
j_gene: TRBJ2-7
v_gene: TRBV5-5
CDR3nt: TGTGCCAGCAGCTTGATACAGGGGGCCTACGAGCAGTACTTC
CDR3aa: CASSLIQGAYEQYF

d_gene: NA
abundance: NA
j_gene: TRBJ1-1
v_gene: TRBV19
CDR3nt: TGTGCCAGTAGCCGATATACGGGAGGGACTGAAGCTTTCTTT
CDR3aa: CASSRYTGGTEAFF

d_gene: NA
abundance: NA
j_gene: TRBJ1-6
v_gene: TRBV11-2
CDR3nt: TGTGCCAGCAGCTTAGCTGAACAGGGTTCCTATAATTCACCCCTCCACTTT
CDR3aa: CASSLAEQGSYNSPLHF

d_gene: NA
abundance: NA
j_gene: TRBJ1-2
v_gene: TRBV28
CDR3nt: TGTGCCAGCAGCCCCCCGGTAGAAGGGGGATGGGGATATGGCTACACCTTC
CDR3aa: CASSPPVEGGWGYGYTF

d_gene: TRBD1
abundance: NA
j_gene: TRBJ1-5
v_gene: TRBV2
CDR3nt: TGTGCCAGCACCCGGACAGGGGGCAATCAGCCCCAGCATTTT
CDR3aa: CASTRTGGNQPQHF

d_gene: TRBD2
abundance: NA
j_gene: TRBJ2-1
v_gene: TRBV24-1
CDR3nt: TGTGCCACCAGTGATTCTAGCGGGAGTGAGTACAATGAGCAGTTCTTC
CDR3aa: CATSDSSGSEYNEQFF

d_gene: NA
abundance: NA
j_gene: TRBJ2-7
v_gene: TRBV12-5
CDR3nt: TGTGCTAGTGGTTGGACTTACAGCTCCTACGAGCAGTACTTC
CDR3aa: CASGWTYSSYEQYF

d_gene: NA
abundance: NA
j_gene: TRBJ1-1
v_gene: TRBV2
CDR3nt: TGTGCCAGCAGCCTGAGGAACACTGAAGCTTTCTTT
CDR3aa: CASSLRNTEAFF

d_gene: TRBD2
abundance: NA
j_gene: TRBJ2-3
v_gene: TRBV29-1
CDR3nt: TGCAGTTGTAGAGCGGGGGCAGATACGCAGTATTTT
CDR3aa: CSCRAGADTQYF

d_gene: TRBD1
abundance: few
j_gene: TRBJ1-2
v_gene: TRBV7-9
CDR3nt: TGTGCCAGCAGGACAGGGGGCGGCGACTATGGCTACACCTTC
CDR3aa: CASRTGGGDYGYTF

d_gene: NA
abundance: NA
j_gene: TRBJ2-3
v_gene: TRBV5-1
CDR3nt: TGCGCCAGCAGCTTGGCCGAGGTAGATACGCAGTATTTT
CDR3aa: CASSLAEVDTQYF

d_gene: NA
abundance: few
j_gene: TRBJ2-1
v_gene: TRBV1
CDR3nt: TGCACCAGCAGCCAAGATCACCTCGGTCTAGCTGATAATGAGCAGTTCTTC
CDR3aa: CTSSQDHLGLADNEQFF

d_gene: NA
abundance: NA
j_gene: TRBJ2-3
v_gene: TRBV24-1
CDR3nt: TGTGCCACCAGTGATTTGCGGACAACAGGGGATACGCAGTATTTT
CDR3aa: CATSDLRTTGDTQYF

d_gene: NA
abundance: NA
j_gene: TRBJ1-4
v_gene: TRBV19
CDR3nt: TGTGCCAGTAGTATAGATCTAAGACAAGTAGGTCGTACTGAAAAACTGTTTTTT
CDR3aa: CASSIDLRQVGRTEKLFF

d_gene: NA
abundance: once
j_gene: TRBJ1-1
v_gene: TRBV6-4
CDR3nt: TGTGCCAGCAGTAGGGGAATGAACACTGAAGCTTTCTTT
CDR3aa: CASSRGMNTEAFF

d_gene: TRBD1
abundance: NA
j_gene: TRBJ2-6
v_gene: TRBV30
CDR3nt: TGTGCCTGGAGGGGACAGGGGGCGCCTGGGGCCAACGTCCTGACTTTC
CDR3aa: CAWRGQGAPGANVLTF

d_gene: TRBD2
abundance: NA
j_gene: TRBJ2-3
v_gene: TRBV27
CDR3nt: TGTGCCAGCAGTTTTGTTGGGGGGGGGATCCGCACAGATACGCAGTATTTT
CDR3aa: CASSFVGGGIRTDTQYF

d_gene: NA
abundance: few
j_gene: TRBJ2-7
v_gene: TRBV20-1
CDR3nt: TGCAGTGCTAGTGGGGACACCTACTACGAGCAGTACTTC
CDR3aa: CSASGDTYYEQYF

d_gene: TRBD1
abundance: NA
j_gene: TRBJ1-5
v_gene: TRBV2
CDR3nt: TGTGCCAGCAGTAAGACAGGGACAGGCCAGCCCCAGCATTTT
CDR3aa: CASSKTGTGQPQHF

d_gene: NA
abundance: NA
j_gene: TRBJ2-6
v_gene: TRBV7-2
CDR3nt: TGTGCCAGCAGCTTAATGACATCGGGGAGCTCTGGGGCCAACGTCCTGACTTTC
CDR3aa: CASSLMTSGSSGANVLTF

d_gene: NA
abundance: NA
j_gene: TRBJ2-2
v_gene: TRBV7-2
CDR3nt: TGTGCCAGCAGCTTAGCGCCGTGGGGACACGGACTGAACACCGGGGAGCTGTTTTTT
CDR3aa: CASSLAPWGHGLNTGELFF

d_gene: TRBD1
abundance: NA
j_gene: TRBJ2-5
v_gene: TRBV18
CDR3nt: TGTGCCAGCTCACCGAACAGGGGGAAAGAGACCCAGTACTTC
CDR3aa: CASSPNRGKETQYF

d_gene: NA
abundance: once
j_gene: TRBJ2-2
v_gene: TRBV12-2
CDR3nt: TGTGCAAGTCGCTTAGTTGGCACGGAGCGGGAGAACCTAGTGAACACCGGGGAGCTGTTTTTT
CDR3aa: CASRLVGTERENLVNTGELFF

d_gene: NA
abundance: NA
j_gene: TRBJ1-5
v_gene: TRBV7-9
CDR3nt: TGTGCCAGCAGCTTTGGAGATCAGCCCCAGCATTTT
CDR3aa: CASSFGDQPQHF

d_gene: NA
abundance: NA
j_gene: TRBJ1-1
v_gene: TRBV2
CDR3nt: TGTGCCAGCACTTACGGACAATTGGGGACTGAAGCTTTCTTT
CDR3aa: CASTYGQLGTEAFF

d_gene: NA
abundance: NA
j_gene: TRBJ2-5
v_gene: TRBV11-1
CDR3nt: TGTGCCAGCAGCTTAGGCGGGGTTGGCCGAGAGACCCAGTACTTC
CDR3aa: CASSLGGVGRETQYF

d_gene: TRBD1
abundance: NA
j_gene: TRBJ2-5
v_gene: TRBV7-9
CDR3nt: TGTGCCAGCAGCCGGGACAGGGAGACCCAGTACTTC
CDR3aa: CASSRDRETQYF

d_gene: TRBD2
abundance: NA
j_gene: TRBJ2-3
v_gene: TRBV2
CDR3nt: TGTGCCAGCGGGACTAGCGGGGGGACTAGCACAGATACGCAGTATTTT
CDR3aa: CASGTSGGTSTDTQYF

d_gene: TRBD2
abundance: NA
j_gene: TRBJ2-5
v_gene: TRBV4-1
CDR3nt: TGCGCCAGCAGCCCATCTAGCGGGAGGATCCAAGAGACCCAGTACTTC
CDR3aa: CASSPSSGRIQETQYF

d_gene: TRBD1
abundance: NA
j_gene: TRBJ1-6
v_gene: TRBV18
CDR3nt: TGTGCCAGCTCCCCCAGGCAGGGGGATTCACCCCTCCACTTT
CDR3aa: CASSPRQGDSPLHF

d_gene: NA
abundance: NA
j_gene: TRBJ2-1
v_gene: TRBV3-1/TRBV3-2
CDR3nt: TGTGCCAGCAGCCAAAGACAGTACAATGAGCAGTTCTTC
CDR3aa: CASSQRQYNEQFF

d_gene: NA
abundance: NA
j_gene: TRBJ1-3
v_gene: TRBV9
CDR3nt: TGTGCCAGCGCCCGACAGGATGCTTCTGGAAACACCATATATTTT
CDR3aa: CASARQDASGNTIYF

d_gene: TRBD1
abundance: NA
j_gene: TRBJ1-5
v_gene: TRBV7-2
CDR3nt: TGTGCCAGCAGGGGGATAGGGGGCGGGAATCAGCCCCAGCATTTT
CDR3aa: CASRGIGGGNQPQHF

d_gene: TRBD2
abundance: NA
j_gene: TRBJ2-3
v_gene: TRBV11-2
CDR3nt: TGTGCCAGCAGCTTTCTAGCGGGAGGGTTGGCAGATACGCAGTATTTT
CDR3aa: CASSFLAGGLADTQYF

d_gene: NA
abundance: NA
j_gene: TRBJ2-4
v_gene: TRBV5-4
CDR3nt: TGTGCCAGCAGCTTGGGACGGCCAGGTAACATTCAGTACTTC
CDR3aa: CASSLGRPGNIQYF

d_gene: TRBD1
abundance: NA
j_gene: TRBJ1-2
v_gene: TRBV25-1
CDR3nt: TGTGCCAGCAGTGACCTGACAGGGAGCGGCTACACCTTC
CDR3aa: CASSDLTGSGYTF

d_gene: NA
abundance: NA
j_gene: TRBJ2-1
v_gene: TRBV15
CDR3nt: TGTGCCACCAGCAGAGACCGGGTGGGGGCTCAGGGGGGCTACAATGAGCAGTTCTTC
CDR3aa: CATSRDRVGAQGGYNEQFF

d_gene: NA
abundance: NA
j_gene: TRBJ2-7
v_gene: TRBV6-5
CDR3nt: TGTGCCAGCAGTACCCCGGGGACTTCTTCCTACGAGCAGTACTTC
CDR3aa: CASSTPGTSSYEQYF

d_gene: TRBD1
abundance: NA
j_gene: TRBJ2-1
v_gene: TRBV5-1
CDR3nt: TGCGCCAGCAGCTTGTTGACAGGGGATGCCAATGAGCAGTTCTTC
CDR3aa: CASSLLTGDANEQFF

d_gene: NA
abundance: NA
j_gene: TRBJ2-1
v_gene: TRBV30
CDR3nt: TGTGCCTGGGAGGGTCAGGTTCGCAATGAGCAGTTCTTC
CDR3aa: CAWEGQVRNEQFF

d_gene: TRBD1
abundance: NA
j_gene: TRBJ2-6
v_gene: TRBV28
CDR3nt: TGTGCCAGCAGTTTAGCGCCGGGACAGGGAGGGAGTACCTCCGGGGCCAACGTCCTGACTTTC
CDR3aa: CASSLAPGQGGSTSGANVLTF

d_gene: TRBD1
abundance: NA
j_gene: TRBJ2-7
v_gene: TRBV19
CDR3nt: TGTGCCAGTAGTATAAGTGGGACAGGAAGCTCCTACGAGCAGTACTTC
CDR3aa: CASSISGTGSSYEQYF

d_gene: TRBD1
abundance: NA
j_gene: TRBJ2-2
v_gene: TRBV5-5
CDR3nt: TGTGCCAGCAGCCCCCGACAGGGGAACACCGGGGAGCTGTTTTTT
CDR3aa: CASSPRQGNTGELFF

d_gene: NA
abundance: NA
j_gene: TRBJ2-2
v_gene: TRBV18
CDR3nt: TGTGCCAGCTCACCGATACTAGCAACGAACACCGGGGAGCTGTTTTTT
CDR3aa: CASSPILATNTGELFF

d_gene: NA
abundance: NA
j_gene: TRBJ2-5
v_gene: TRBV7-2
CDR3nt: TGTGCCAGCAGCTTTGACAAAGAGACCCAGTACTTC
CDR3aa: CASSFDKETQYF

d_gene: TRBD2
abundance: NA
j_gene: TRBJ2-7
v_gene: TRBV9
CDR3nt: TGTGCCAGCAGCGTAGGGACTAGCGGGCCGACTGTCTCCTACGAGCAGTACTTC
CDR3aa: CASSVGTSGPTVSYEQYF

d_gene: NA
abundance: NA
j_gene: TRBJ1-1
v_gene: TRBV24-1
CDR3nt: TGTGCCACCAGTGACCGAGACCCGGGGAGAACTGAAGCTTTCTTT
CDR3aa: CATSDRDPGRTEAFF

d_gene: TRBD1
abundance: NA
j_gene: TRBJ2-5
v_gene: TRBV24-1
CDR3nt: TGTGCCACTGGACAGGGGGCTATGGAGACCCAGTACTTC
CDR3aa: CATGQGAMETQYF

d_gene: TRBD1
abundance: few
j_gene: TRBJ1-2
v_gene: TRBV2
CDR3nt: TGTGCCAGCAGTGAAAGGGGACAGTATGGCTACACCTTC
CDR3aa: CASSERGQYGYTF

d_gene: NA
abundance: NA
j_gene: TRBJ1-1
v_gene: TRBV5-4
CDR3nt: TGTGCCAGCAGCTTGGAACCGGGGTGGACTGAAGCTTTCTTT
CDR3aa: CASSLEPGWTEAFF

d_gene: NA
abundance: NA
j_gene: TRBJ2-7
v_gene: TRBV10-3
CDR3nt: TGTGCCACCGCAGGGGAAGGAGGCTACGAGCAGTACTTC
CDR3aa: CATAGEGGYEQYF

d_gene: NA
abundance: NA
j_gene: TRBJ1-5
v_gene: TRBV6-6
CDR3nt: TGTGCCAGCACTTCCCTGGGAGGCAATCAGCCCCAGCATTTT
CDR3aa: CASTSLGGNQPQHF

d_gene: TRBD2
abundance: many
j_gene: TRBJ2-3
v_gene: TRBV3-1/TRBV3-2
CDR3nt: TGTGCCAGCATTCCTTTTGCGGGAGCGGGTACGCAGTATTTT
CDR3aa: CASIPFAGAGTQYF

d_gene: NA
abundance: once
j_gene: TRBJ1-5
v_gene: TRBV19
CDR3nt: TGTGCCAGTAGTATAGATCCCCGTTATCAGCCCCAGCATTTT
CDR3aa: CASSIDPRYQPQHF

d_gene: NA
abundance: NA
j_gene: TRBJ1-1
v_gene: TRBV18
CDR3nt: TGTGCCAGCTCACCAAATTATCAGGGGAACACTGAAGCTTTCTTT
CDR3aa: CASSPNYQGNTEAFF

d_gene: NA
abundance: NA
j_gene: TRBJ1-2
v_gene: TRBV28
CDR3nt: TGTGCCAGCAGTTTTGGTAGCCAGCCGCCTAATAACTATGGCTACACCTTC
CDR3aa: CASSFGSQPPNNYGYTF